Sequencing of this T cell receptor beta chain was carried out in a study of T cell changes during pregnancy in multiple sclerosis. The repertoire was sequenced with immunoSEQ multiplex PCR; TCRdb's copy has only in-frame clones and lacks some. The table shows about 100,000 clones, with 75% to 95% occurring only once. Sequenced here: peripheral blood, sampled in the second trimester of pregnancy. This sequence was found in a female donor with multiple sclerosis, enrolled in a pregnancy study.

CDR3 in DNA: TGTGCCAGCAGCCCCGGACTACGTGAAGAGACCCAGTACTTC. Translating gives CASSPGLREETQYF. V usage is TRBV11-2 and J usage is TRBJ2-5, with D maybe TRBD2 (6 bases). The CDR3 contains 14 residues. V was trimmed by 5 bases and J by 3 bases, leaving 13 bases between them. The germline V gene encodes CDR1 SGHAT and CDR2 FQNNGV.